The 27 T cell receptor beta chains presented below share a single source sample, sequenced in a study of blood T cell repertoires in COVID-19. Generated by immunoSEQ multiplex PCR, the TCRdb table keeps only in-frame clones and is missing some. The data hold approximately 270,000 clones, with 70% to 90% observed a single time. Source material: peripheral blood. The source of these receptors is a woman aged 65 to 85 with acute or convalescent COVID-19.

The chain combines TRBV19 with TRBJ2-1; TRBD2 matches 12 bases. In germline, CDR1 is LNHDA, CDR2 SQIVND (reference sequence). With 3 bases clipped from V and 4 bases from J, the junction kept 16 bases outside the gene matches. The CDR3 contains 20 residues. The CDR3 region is CASSIQVRNYGTSGYNEQFF. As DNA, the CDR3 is TGTGCCAGTAGTATCCAAGTCCGGAACTACGGGACTAGCGGGTACAATGAGCAGTTCTTC. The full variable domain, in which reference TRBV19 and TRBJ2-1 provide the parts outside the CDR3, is DGGITQSPKYLFRKEGQNVTLSCEQNLNHDAMYWYRQDPGQGLRLIYYSQIVNDFQKGDIAEGYSVSREKKESFPLTVTSAQKNPTAFYLCASSIQVRNYGTSGYNEQFFGPGTRLTVL.

The CDR3 sequence: CSATDRDKYSPLHF. The CDR3 bases are TGCAGTGCTACTGACCGGGACAAGTATTCACCCCTCCACTTT. The genes are TRBV20-1 and TRBJ1-6; possibly TRBD1 for D (6 bases). The CDR3 contains 14 residues. Deletions cut 4 bases from V and 8 bases from J, with 15 bases between. Germline lookup yields CDR1 DFQATT and CDR2 SNEGSKA (reference sequence).

CDR3: CASSRKRTGAGVGTDTQYF. CDR3 nucleotide sequence: TGTGCCAGCAGCCGCAAACGGACCGGAGCGGGGGTTGGGACAGATACGCAGTATTTT. V is TRBV14 and J is TRBJ2-3; TRBD2 matches at 8 bases. V lost 4 bases to trimming and J lost 3 bases; unmatched junction nucleotides: 18. The length of the CDR3 is 19 residues. CDR1 is SGHDN, CDR2 FVKESK, per germline.

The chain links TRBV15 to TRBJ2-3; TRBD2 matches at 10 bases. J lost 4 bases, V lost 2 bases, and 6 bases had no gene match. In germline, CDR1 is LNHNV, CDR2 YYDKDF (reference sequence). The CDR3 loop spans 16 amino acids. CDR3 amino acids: CATSRQRGGMADTQYF. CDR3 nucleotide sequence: TGTGCCACCAGCAGACAGCGGGGGGGCATGGCAGATACGCAGTATTTT. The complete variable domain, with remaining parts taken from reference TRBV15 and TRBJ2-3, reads DAMVIQNPRYQVTQFGKPVTLSCSQTLNHNVMYWYQQKSSQAPKLLFHYYDKDFNNEADTPDNFQSRRPNTSFCFLDIRSPGLGDTAMYLCATSRQRGGMADTQYFGPGTRLTVL.

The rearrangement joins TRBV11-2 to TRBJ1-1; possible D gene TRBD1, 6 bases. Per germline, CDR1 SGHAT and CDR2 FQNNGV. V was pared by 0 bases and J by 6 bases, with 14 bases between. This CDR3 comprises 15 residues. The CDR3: CASSLELGTIPEAFF. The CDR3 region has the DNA TGTGCCAGCAGCTTAGAGTTAGGGACAATCCCTGAAGCTTTCTTT.

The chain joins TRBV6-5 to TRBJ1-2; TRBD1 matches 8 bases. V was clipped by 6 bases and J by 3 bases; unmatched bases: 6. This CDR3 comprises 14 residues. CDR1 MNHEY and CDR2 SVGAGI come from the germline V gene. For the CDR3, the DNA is TGTGCCAGCAGCCAAGACAGGGGTGACTATGGCTACACCTTC. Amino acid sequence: CASSQDRGDYGYTF.

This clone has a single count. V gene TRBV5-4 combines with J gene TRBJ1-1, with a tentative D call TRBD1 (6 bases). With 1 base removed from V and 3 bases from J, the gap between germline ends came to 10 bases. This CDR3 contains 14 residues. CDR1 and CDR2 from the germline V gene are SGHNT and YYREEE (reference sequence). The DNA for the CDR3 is TGTGCCAGCAGCTTGCGGGGGGCCGACACTGAAGCTTTCTTT. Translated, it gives CASSLRGADTEAFF. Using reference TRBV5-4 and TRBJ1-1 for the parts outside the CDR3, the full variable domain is ETGVTQSPTHLIKTRGQQVTLRCSSQSGHNTVSWYQQALGQGPQFIFQYYREEENGRGNFPPRFSGLQFPNYSSELNVNALELDDSALYLCASSLRGADTEAFFGQGTRLTVV.

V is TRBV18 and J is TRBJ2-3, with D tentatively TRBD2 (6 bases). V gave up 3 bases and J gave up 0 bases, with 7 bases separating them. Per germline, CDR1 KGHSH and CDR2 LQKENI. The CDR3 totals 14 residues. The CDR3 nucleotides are TGTGCCAGCTCACCGCGGGGTAGCACAGATACGCAGTATTTT. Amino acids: CASSPRGSTDTQYF.

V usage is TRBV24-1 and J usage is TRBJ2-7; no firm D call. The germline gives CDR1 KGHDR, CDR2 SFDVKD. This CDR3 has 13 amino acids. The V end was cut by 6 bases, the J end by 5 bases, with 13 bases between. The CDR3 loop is CATSFSPSHEQYF. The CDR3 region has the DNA TGTGCCACCAGTTTTTCCCCTTCCCACGAGCAGTACTTC.

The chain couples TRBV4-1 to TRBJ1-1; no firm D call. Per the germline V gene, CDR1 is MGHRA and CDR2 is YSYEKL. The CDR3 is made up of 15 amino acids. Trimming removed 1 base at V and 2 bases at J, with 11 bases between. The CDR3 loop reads CASSQVRSDNTEAFF. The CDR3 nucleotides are TGCGCCAGCAGCCAAGTAAGAAGCGACAACACTGAAGCTTTCTTT.

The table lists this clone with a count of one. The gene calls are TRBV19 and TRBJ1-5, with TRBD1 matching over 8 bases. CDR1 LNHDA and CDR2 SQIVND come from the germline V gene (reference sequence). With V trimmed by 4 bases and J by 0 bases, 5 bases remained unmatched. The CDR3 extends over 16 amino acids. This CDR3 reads CASSTTGVNSNQPQHF. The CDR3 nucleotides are TGTGCCAGTAGTACGACAGGGGTCAATAGCAATCAGCCCCAGCATTTT.

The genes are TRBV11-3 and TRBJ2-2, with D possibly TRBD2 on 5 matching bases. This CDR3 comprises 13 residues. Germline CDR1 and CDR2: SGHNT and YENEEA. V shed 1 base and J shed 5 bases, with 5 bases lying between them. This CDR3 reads CASSLGRTGELFF. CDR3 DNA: TGTGCCAGCAGCTTAGGGAGGACCGGGGAGCTGTTTTTT.

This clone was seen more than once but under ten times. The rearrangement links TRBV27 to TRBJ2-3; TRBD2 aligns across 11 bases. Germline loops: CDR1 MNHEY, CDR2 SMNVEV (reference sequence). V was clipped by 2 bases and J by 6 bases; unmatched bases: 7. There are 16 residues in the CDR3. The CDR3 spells CASSLGTSGGPDTQYF. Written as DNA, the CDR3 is TGTGCCAGCAGTTTAGGGACTAGCGGTGGTCCGGATACGCAGTATTTT.

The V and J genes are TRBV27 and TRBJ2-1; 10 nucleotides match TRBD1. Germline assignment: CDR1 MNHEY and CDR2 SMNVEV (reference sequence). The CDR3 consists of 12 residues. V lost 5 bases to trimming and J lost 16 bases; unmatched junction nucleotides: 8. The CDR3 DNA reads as TGTGCCAGCAGTGGCCCCGGGACAGGGGAATTCTTC. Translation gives CASSGPGTGEFF.

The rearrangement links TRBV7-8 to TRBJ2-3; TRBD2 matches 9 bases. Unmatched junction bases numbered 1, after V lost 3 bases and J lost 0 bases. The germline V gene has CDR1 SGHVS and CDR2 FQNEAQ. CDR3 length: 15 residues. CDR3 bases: TGTGCCAGCAGCTTCAGCGGGGGGAGCACAGATACGCAGTATTTT. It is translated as CASSFSGGSTDTQYF. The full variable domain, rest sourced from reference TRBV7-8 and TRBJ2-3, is GAGVSQSPRYKVAKRGQDVALRCDPISGHVSLFWYQQALGQGPEFLTYFQNEAQLDKSGLPSDRFFAERPEGSVSTLKIQRTQQEDSAVYLCASSFSGGSTDTQYFGPGTRLTVL.

The CDR3 nucleotides read TGTGCCAGCACAAAAGGACAGTTCTACGAGCAGTACTTC. Protein product: CASTKGQFYEQYF. The chain combines TRBV18 with TRBJ2-7; D is perhaps TRBD1 (6 bases). Germline CDR1 is KGHSH and CDR2 is LQKENI. V dropped 8 bases and J dropped 3 bases, with 14 bases sitting between them. This CDR3 is built from 13 residues.

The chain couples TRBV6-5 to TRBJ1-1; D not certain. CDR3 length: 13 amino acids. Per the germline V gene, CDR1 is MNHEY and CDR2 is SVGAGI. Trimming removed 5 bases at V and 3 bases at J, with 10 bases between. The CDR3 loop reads CASSLTEDTEAFF. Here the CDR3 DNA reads TGTGCCAGCAGTCTTACGGAGGACACTGAAGCTTTCTTT.

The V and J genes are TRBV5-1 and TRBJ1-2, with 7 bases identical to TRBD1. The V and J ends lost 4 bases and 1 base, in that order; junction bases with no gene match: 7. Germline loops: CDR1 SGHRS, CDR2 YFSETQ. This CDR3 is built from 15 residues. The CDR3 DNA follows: TGCGCCAGCAGCATCCGACAGGGTGTTAACTATGGCTACACCTTC. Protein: CASSIRQGVNYGYTF.

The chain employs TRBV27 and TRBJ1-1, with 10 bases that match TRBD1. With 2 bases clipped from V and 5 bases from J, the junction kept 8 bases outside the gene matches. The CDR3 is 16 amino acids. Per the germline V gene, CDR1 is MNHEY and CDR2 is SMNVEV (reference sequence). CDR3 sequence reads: CASSLSRDRGGTEAFF. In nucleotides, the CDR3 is TGTGCCAGCAGTTTAAGCCGGGACAGGGGAGGGACTGAAGCTTTCTTT.

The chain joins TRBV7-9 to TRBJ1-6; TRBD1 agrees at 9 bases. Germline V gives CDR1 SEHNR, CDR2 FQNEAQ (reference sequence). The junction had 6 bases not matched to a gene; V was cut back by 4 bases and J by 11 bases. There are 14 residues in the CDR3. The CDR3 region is CASSSGQGRAPLHF. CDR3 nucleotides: TGTGCCAGCAGCTCAGGACAGGGGAGGGCACCCCTCCACTTT.

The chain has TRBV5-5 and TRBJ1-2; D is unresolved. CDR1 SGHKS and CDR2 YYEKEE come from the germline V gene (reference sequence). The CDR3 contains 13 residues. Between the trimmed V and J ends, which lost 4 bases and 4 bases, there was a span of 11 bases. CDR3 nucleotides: TGTGCCAGCAGCCCGACTGCGATCTATGGCTACACCTTC. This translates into CASSPTAIYGYTF.

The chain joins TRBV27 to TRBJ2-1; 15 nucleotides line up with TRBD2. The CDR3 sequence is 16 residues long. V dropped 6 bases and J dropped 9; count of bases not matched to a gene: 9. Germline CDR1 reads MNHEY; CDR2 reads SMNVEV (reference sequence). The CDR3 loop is CASSNTGLAGGREQFF. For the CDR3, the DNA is TGTGCCAGCAGCAATACAGGACTAGCGGGGGGGCGTGAGCAGTTCTTC.

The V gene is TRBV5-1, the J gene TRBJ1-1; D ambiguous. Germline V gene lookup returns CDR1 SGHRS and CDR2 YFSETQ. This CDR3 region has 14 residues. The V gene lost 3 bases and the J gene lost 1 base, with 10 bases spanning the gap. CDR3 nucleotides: TGCGCCAGCAGCTCGACCACAGAGAACACTGAAGCTTTCTTT. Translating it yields CASSSTTENTEAFF.

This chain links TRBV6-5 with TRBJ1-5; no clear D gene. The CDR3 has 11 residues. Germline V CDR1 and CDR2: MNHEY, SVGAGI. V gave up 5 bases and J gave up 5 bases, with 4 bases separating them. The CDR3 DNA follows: TGTGCCAGCAGTCATTATCAGCCCCAGCATTTT. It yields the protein CASSHYQPQHF.

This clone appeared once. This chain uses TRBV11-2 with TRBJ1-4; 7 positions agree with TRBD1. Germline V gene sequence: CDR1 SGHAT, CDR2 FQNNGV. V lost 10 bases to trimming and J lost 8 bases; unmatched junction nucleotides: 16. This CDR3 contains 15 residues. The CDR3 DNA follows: TGTGCCACCTCCCCCCTGACAGGGCGAGGCGAAAAACTGTTTTTT. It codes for CATSPLTGRGEKLFF. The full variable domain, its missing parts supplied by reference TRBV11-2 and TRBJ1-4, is EAGVAQSPRYKIIEKRQSVAFWCNPISGHATLYWYQQILGQGPKLLIQFQNNGVVDDSQLPKDRFSAERLKGVDSTLKIQPAKLEDSAVYLCATSPLTGRGEKLFFGSGTQLSVL.

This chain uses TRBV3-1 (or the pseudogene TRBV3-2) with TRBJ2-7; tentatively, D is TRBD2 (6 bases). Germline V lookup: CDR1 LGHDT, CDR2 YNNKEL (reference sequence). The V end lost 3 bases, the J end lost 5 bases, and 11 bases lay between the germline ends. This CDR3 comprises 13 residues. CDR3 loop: CASSQRGSHEQYF. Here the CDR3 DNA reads TGTGCCAGCAGCCAGCGGGGTTCCCACGAGCAGTACTTC.

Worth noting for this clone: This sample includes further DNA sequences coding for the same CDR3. CDR3 region: CASSPPSQGEHEQYF. CDR3 nucleotide sequence: TGTGCCAGCTCACCACCGAGCCAGGGGGAACACGAGCAGTACTTC. The chain carries TRBV18 and TRBJ2-7; TRBD1 matches 7 bases. Germline V CDR1 and CDR2: KGHSH, LQKENI. This CDR3 spans 15 amino acids. J lost 5 bases, V lost 0 bases, and 7 bases had no gene match.